One and the same sample provided the 21 T cell receptor beta chains below, sequenced in a study of OX40 agonist ivuxolimab in advanced cancers. Method: immunoSEQ multiplex PCR; TCRdb's copy keeps in-frame clones and lacks some. The sample lists more than 45,000 clones, 80% to 90% seen once, with roughly 0.9% in the top ten. The sequences come from CD4+ or CD8+ T cells sorted from blood, collected in a trial of the OX40 agonist ivuxolimab. These receptors originate from an adult with an advanced solid tumor such as melanoma, head and neck, liver or kidney cancer.

V usage is TRBV6-1 and J usage is TRBJ1-4, with 8 bases fitting TRBD1. V was pared by 2 bases and J by 1 base, with 6 bases of the junction left unmatched. The CDR3 contains 17 residues. Germline CDR1 is MNHNS and CDR2 is SASEGT. The CDR3 sequence: CASSEMNRGLTNEKLFF. The CDR3 DNA reads as TGTGCCAGCAGTGAAATGAACAGGGGGTTAACTAATGAAAAACTGTTTTTT.

This chain connects TRBV6-1 to TRBJ1-4; a possible D gene is TRBD1 (5 bases). V was clipped by 8 bases and J by 3 bases, with 10 bases between them. Germline CDR1 is MNHNS and CDR2 is SASEGT. This CDR3 region has 13 residues. The CDR3 region is CASRQLANEKLFF. The DNA of the CDR3 is TGTGCCAGCCGACAGCTCGCTAATGAAAAACTGTTTTTT.

The J gene is TRBJ2-5, the V gene TRBV19; 12 bases agree with TRBD2. This CDR3 comprises 16 residues. Germline CDR1 and CDR2: LNHDA and SQIVND (reference sequence). V gave up 6 bases and J gave up 3 bases; unmatched junction bases: 8. The CDR3 is CASRASGGVLEETQYF. CDR3 nucleotide sequence: TGTGCCAGTAGGGCTAGCGGGGGGGTTTTGGAAGAGACCCAGTACTTC.

The chain couples TRBV11-3 to TRBJ2-2; 9 nucleotides line up with TRBD1. The V gene end was trimmed by 2 bases and the J gene end by 5 bases; junction bases not matched to a gene: 9. The CDR3 length is 17 residues. Germline values: CDR1 SGHNT, CDR2 YENEEA. The CDR3 sequence is CASSLHGQGRRTGELFF. The CDR3 bases are TGTGCCAGCAGCTTACACGGACAGGGGCGACGGACCGGGGAGCTGTTTTTT.

The V gene is TRBV5-1, the J gene TRBJ2-3; 10 bases are a match to TRBD2. V lost 0 bases, J lost 6 bases, and 7 bases stayed unmatched. There are 16 residues in the CDR3. Germline CDR1 SGHRS, CDR2 YFSETQ. CDR3 DNA: TGCGCCAGCAGCTTGGATAGCGGGGGGCCCGGTGATACGCAGTATTTT. Its translation is CASSLDSGGPGDTQYF. Full variable domain (outside the CDR3, taken from reference TRBV5-1 and TRBJ2-3): KAGVTQTPRYLIKTRGQQVTLSCSPISGHRSVSWYQQTPGQGLQFLFEYFSETQRNKGNFPGRFSGRQFSNSRSEMNVSTLELGDSALYLCASSLDSGGPGDTQYFGPGTRLTVL.

V gene TRBV6-1 combines with J gene TRBJ2-3; D remains unclear. CDR1 is MNHNS and CDR2 is SASEGT in the germline V gene. V shed 2 bases and J shed 1 base, with 10 bases lying between them. The CDR3 has 15 residues. This chain's CDR3 is CASSEPKAGTDTQYF. The CDR3 DNA sequence: TGTGCCAGCAGTGAACCGAAGGCGGGCACAGATACGCAGTATTTT.

The chain is built from TRBV6-5 and TRBJ1-3; unclear D gene. Trimming pared 3 bases from V and 0 bases from J, leaving 3 bases between. Germline V lookup: CDR1 MNHEY, CDR2 SVGAGI. The CDR3 spans 13 residues. The CDR3, as DNA: TGTGCCAGCAGTTATGCCTCTGGAAACACCATATATTTT. Its translation is CASSYASGNTIYF.

On this clone: The junction differs from germline at one of its ends, possibly a read error. The same CDR3 arises from other DNA sequences in this sample as well. This sequence joins TRBV19 and TRBJ1-5, with D unresolved. Germline CDR1 reads LNHDA; CDR2 reads SQIVND (reference sequence). The CDR3 consists of 14 residues. CDR3 in DNA: TGTGCCACTGCGAAGGGCGGGAGCAATCAGCCTCAGCATTTT. Translated: CATAKGGSNQPQHF.

The chain is built from TRBV10-3 and TRBJ1-4; 9 bases agree with TRBD1. Per germline, CDR1 ENHRY and CDR2 SYGVKD. The CDR3 runs to 13 residues. Trimming at V came to 5 bases and at J to 8 bases, leaving 3 bases not matched to a gene. For the CDR3, the DNA is TGTGCCATCAGTCGGACAGGGGACGAAAAACTGTTTTTT. Translated, it gives CAISRTGDEKLFF.

This rearrangement joins TRBV30 to TRBJ2-3, with 11 bases identical to TRBD2. Germline values: CDR1 GTSNPN, CDR2 SVGIG (reference sequence). The CDR3 has 18 residues. V lost 2 bases and J lost 2; bases outside the gene matches: 12. The CDR3 nucleotides are TGTGCCTGGAGTACCATTGGACTAGCGGGTTCCACCACAGATACGCAGTATTTT. This encodes CAWSTIGLAGSTTDTQYF.

The chain uses TRBV19 and TRBJ2-5; perhaps TRBD2 as D (5 bases). Germline V CDR1 and CDR2: LNHDA, SQIVND (reference sequence). V was trimmed by 3 bases and J by 7 bases, leaving 12 bases between them. The CDR3 totals 13 residues. The CDR3 region is CASSIGSSGTQYF. DNA of the CDR3: TGTGCCAGTAGTATCGGCAGCAGCGGGACCCAGTACTTC. Full variable domain (rest looked up from reference TRBV19 and TRBJ2-5): DGGITQSPKYLFRKEGQNVTLSCEQNLNHDAMYWYRQDPGQGLRLIYYSQIVNDFQKGDIAEGYSVSREKKESFPLTVTSAQKNPTAFYLCASSIGSSGTQYFGPGTRLLVL.

The chain uses TRBV29-1 and TRBJ1-3; D is unresolved. V lost 6 bases, J lost 0 bases, and 9 bases lay in between. CDR1 is SQVTM, CDR2 ANQGSEA, per germline. This CDR3 is built from 13 residues. CDR3 residues: CSVALRSGNTIYF. The CDR3 coding sequence is TGCAGCGTGGCCCTACGCTCTGGAAACACCATATATTTT.

This chain uses TRBV6-5 with TRBJ2-7; 9 bases fit TRBD1. The germline gives CDR1 MNHEY, CDR2 SVGAGI. With 5 bases clipped from V and 12 bases from J, the junction kept 8 bases outside the gene matches. The CDR3 loop spans 12 amino acids. The CDR3 spells CASSISGTGWYF. DNA of the CDR3: TGTGCCAGCAGTATCTCCGGGACAGGGTGGTACTTC.

The V and J genes are TRBV15 and TRBJ2-7; D is perhaps TRBD1 (6 bases). The CDR3 covers 15 residues. V shed 3 bases and J shed 7 bases, with 19 bases lying between them. Looked up from germline, CDR1 is LNHNV and CDR2 is YYDKDF (reference sequence). This CDR3 reads CATSSYPDSLGEQYF. The CDR3 bases are TGTGCCACCAGCAGTTATCCGGACAGCTTGGGGGAGCAGTACTTC.

The genes are TRBV27 and TRBJ2-5, with D possibly being TRBD2 (7 bases). The V end lost 2 bases, the J end lost 2 bases, and 18 bases lay between the germline ends. The CDR3 runs to 17 residues. CDR1 MNHEY and CDR2 SMNVEV come from the germline V gene (reference sequence). The CDR3 DNA reads TGTGCCAGCAGTTTAATGGGGGGCGGGAGCCATCAAGAGACCCAGTACTTC. It yields the protein CASSLMGGGSHQETQYF.

This sequence joins TRBV18 and TRBJ2-7; 9 nucleotides match TRBD2. The CDR3 is 13 residues long. After removal of 5 bases from V and 5 bases from J, the junction contained 4 bases not matched to a gene. The germline V gene encodes CDR1 KGHSH and CDR2 LQKENI. CDR3 region: CASSAGTSNEQYF. The CDR3 DNA reads as TGTGCCAGCTCAGCCGGGACTAGCAACGAGCAGTACTTC.

The V call is TRBV28, the J call TRBJ1-2, with 8 bases aligning to TRBD1. Germline trimming cut 6 bases from V and 2 bases from J; bases unmatched to any gene: 5. The CDR3 is made up of 14 amino acids. The germline V gene has CDR1 MDHEN and CDR2 SYDVKM. For the CDR3, the DNA is TGTGCCAGCAGGCACCAGGGGGCAAACTATGGCTACACCTTC. Amino acid sequence: CASRHQGANYGYTF.

This chain links TRBV13 with TRBJ2-7; the D is unclear. Germline V lookup: CDR1 PRHDT, CDR2 FYEKMQ (reference sequence). The CDR3 spans 11 residues. V dropped 1 base and J dropped 4 bases, with 2 bases sitting between them. CDR3 DNA sequence: TGTGCCAGCAGCTTAGAATACGAGCAGTACTTC. It encodes CASSLEYEQYF.

The CDR3 loop is CASSLGSSGTDTQYF. The CDR3 DNA reads as TGCGCCAGCAGCTTGGGTTCTAGCGGCACAGATACGCAGTATTTT. The chain couples TRBV5-1 to TRBJ2-3; tentatively, D is TRBD2 (6 bases). The V gene lost 0 bases and the J gene lost 1 base, with 9 bases spanning the gap. Germline assignment: CDR1 SGHRS and CDR2 YFSETQ. This CDR3 contains 15 residues.

The CDR3 DNA is TGTGCCAGCAGTCTGGACAGGGGGGGAGATGAGCAGTTCTTC. This gives the protein CASSLDRGGDEQFF. This chain links TRBV2 with TRBJ2-1; 10 nucleotides match TRBD1. CDR1 and CDR2 from the germline V gene are SNHLY and FYNNEI. This CDR3 region has 14 residues. Trimming removed 5 bases from V and 8 bases from J; junction bases left unmatched: 6. The variable domain in full, with the rest retrieved from reference TRBV2 and TRBJ2-1, is EPEVTQTPSHQVTQMGQEVILRCVPISNHLYFYWYRQILGQKVEFLVSFYNNEISEKSEIFDDQFSVERPDGSNFTLKIRSTKLEDSAMYFCASSLDRGGDEQFFGPGTRLTVL.

The chain joins TRBV6-6 to TRBJ2-1, with 10 nucleotides matching TRBD1. The CDR3 contains 16 residues. CDR1 is MNHNY and CDR2 is SVGAGI in the germline V gene (reference sequence). After removal of 5 bases from V and 10 bases from J, the junction contained 14 bases not matched to a gene. CDR3 nucleotides: TGTGCCAGCAGTCCCCCCGGGACAGGGGCCTTTGGCGAGCAGTTCTTC. It codes for CASSPPGTGAFGEQFF.